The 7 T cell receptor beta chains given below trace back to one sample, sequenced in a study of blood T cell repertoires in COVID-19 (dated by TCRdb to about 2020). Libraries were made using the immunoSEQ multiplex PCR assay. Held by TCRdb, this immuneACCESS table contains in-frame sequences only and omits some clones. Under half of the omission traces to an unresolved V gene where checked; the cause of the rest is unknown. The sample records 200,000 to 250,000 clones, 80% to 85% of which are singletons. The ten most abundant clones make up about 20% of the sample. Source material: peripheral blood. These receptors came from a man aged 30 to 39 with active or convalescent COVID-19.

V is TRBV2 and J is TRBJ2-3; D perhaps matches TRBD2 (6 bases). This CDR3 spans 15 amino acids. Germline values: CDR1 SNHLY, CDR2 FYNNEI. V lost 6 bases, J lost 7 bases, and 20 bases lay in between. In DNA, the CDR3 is TGTGCCAGCAGCGTTATCGGGACTTCCCCGAATACGCAGTATTTT. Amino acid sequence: CASSVIGTSPNTQYF.

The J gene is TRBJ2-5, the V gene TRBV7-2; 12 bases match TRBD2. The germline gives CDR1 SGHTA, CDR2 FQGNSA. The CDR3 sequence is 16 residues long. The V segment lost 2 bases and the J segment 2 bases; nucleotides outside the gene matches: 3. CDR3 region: CASSLRGLAGQETQYF. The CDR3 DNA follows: TGTGCCAGCAGCTTACGAGGACTAGCGGGGCAAGAGACCCAGTACTTC.

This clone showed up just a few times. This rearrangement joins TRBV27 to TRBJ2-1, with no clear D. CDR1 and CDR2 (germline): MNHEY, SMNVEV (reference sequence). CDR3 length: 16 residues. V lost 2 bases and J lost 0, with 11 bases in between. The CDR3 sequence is CASSLISYHSYNEQFF. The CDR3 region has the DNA TGTGCCAGCAGTTTAATTTCCTACCACTCCTACAATGAGCAGTTCTTC.

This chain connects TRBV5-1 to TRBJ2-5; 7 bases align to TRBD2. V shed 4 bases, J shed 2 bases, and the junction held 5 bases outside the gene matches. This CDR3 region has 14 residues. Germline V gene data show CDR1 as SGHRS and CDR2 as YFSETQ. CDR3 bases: TGCGCCAGCAGCCCCGGGGGGTCTCAAGAGACCCAGTACTTC. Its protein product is CASSPGGSQETQYF.

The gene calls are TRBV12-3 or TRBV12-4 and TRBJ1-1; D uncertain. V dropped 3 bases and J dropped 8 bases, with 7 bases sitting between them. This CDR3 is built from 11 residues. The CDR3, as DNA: TGTGCCAGCAGTTTTGGAGGAGAAGCTTTCTTT. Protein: CASSFGGEAFF.

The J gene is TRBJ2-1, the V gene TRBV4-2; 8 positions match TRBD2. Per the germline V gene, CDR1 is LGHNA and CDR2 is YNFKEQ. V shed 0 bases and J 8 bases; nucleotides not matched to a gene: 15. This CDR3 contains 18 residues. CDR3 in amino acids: CASSQDLGGRPPMDEQFF. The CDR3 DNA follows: TGTGCCAGCAGCCAAGATTTGGGCGGGAGGCCCCCAATGGATGAGCAGTTCTTC.

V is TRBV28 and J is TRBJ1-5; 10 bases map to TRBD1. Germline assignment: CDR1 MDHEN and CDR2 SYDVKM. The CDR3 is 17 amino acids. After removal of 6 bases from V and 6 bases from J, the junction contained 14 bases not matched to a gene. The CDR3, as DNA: TGTGCCAGCAGACGGAACCTGGGACAGGGGACAGGTCAGCCCCAGCATTTT. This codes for CASRRNLGQGTGQPQHF.